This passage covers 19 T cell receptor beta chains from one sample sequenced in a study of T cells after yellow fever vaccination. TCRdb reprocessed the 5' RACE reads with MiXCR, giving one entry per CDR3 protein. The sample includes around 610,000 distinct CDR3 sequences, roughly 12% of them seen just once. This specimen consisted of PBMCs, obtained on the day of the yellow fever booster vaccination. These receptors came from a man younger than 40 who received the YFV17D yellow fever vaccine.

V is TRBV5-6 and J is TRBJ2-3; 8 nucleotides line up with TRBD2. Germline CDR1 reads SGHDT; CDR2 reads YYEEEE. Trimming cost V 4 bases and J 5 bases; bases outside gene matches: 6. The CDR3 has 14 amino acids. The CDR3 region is CASSVSGGGDTQYF. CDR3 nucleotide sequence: TGTGCCAGCAGCGTGTCGGGGGGGGGAGATACGCAGTATTTT.

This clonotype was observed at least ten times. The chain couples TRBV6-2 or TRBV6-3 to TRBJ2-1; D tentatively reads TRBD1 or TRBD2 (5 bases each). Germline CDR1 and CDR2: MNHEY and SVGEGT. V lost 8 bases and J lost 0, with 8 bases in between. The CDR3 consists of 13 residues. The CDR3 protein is CASRGSSYNEQFF. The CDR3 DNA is TGTGCCAGCCGGGGCAGCTCCTACAATGAGCAGTTCTTC.

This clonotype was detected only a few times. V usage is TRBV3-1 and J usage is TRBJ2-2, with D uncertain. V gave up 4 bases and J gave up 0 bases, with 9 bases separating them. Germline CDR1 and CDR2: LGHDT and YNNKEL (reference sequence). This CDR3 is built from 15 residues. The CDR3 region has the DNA TGTGCCAGCAGCCGAGCTGGTACGAACACCGGGGAGCTGTTTTTT. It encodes CASSRAGTNTGELFF.

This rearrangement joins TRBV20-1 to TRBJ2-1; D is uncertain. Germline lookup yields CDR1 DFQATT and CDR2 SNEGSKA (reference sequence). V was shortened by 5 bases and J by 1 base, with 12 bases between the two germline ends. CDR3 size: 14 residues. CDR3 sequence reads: CSAPIAPSYNEQFF. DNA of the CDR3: TGCAGTGCTCCCATAGCTCCTTCCTACAATGAGCAGTTCTTC.

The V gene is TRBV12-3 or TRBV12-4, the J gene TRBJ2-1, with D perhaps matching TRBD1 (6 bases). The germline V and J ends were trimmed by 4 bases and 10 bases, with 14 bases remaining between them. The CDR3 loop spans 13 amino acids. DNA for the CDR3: TGTGCCAGCAGTTCCCAGGGGTGGGGGGAGCAGTTCTTC. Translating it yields CASSSQGWGEQFF.

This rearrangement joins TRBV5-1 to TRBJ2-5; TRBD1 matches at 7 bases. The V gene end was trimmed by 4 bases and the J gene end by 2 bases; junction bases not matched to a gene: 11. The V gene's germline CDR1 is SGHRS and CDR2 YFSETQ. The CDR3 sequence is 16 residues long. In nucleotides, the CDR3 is TGCGCCAGCAGCAGGAACGACAGGGTTGGACAAGAGACCCAGTACTTC. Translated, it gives CASSRNDRVGQETQYF.

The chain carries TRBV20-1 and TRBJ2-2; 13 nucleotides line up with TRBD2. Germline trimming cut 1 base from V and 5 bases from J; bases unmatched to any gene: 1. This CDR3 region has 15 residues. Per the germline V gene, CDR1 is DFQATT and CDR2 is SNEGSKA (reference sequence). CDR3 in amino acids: CSARALAGGTGELFF. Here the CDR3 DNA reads TGCAGTGCTAGAGCACTAGCGGGAGGGACCGGGGAGCTGTTTTTT.

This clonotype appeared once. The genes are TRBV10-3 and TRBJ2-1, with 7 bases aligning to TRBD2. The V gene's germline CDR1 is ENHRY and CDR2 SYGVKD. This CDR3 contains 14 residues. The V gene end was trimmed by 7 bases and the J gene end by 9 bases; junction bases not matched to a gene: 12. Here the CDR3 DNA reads TGTGCCATCACCCCGACTAGCAGCGAGAGTGAGCAGTTCTTC. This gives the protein CAITPTSSESEQFF.

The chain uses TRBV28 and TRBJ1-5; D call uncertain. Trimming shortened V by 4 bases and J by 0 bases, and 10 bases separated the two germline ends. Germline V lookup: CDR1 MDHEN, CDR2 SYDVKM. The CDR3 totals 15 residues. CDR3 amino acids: CASSSHAGSNQPQHF. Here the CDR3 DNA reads TGTGCCAGCAGTTCACATGCGGGTAGCAATCAGCCCCAGCATTTT. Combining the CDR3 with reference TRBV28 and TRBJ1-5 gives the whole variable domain DVKVTQSSRYLVKRTGEKVFLECVQDMDHENMFWYRQDPGLGLRLIYFSYDVKMKEKGDIPEGYSVSREKKERFSLILESASTNQTSMYLCASSSHAGSNQPQHFGDGTRLSIL.

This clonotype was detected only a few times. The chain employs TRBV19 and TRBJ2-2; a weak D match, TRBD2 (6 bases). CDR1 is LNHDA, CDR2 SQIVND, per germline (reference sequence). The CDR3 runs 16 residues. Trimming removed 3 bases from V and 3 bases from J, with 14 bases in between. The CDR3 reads CASSMAAGRYTGELFF. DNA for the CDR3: TGTGCCAGTAGTATGGCGGCAGGGAGGTACACCGGGGAGCTGTTTTTT.

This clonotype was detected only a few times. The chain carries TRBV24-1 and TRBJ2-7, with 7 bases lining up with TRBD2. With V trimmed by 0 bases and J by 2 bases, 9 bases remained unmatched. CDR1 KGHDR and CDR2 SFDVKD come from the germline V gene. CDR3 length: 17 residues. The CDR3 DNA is TGTGCCACCAGTGATTTGCACCAACTAGCGCGAACCTACGAGCAGTACTTC. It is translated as CATSDLHQLARTYEQYF.

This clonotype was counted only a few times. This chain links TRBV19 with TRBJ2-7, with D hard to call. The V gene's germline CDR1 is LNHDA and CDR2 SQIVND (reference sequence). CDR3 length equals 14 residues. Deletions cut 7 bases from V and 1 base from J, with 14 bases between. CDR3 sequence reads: CASKGGSQSYEQYF. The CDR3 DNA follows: TGTGCCAGTAAAGGTGGCAGCCAATCCTACGAGCAGTACTTC.

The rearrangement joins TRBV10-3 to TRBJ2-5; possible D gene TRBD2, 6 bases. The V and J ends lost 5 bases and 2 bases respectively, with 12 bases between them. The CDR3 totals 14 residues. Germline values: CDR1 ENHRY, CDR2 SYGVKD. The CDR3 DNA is TGTGCCATCAGTACAAGGGAGGTTCAAGAGACCCAGTACTTC. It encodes CAISTREVQETQYF.

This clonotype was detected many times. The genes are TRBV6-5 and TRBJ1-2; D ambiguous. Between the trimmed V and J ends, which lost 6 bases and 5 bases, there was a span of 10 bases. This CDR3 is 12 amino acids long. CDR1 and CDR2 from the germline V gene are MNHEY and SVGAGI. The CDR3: CASSQEGYGYTF. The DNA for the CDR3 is TGTGCCAGCAGCCAAGAAGGATATGGCTACACCTTC.

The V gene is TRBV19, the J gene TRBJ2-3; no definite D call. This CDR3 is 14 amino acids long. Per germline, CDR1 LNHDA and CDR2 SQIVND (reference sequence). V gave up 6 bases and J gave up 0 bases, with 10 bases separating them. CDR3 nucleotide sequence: TGTGCCAGTAGGGCGGAGTGGAGCACAGATACGCAGTATTTT. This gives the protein CASRAEWSTDTQYF.

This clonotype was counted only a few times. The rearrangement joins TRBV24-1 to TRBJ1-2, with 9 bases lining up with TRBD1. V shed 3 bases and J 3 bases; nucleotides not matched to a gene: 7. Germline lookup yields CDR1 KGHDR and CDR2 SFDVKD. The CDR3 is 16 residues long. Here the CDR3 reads CATSDPGTGNDYGYTF. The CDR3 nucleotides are TGTGCCACCAGTGATCCCGGGACAGGGAATGACTATGGCTACACCTTC.

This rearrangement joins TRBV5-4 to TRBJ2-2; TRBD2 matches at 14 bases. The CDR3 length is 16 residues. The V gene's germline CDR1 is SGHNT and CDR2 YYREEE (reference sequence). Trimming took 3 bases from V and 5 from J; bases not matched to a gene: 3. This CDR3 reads CASSWGLAGATGELFF. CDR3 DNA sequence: TGTGCCAGCAGCTGGGGACTAGCGGGAGCTACCGGGGAGCTGTTTTTT.

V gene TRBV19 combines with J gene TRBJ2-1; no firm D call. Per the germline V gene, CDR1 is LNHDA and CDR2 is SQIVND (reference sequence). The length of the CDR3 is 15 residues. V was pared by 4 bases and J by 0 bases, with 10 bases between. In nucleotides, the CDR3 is TGTGCCAGTAGTACCCAATCCAGCTCCTACAATGAGCAGTTCTTC. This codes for CASSTQSSSYNEQFF. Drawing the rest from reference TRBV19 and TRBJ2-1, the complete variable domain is DGGITQSPKYLFRKEGQNVTLSCEQNLNHDAMYWYRQDPGQGLRLIYYSQIVNDFQKGDIAEGYSVSREKKESFPLTVTSAQKNPTAFYLCASSTQSSSYNEQFFGPGTRLTVL.

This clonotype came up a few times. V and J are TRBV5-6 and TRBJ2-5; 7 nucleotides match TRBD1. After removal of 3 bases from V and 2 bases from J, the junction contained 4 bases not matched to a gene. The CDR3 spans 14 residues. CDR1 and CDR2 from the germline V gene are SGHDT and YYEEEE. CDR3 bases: TGTGCCAGCAGCTACGGACAGGTGCAAGAGACCCAGTACTTC. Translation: CASSYGQVQETQYF.